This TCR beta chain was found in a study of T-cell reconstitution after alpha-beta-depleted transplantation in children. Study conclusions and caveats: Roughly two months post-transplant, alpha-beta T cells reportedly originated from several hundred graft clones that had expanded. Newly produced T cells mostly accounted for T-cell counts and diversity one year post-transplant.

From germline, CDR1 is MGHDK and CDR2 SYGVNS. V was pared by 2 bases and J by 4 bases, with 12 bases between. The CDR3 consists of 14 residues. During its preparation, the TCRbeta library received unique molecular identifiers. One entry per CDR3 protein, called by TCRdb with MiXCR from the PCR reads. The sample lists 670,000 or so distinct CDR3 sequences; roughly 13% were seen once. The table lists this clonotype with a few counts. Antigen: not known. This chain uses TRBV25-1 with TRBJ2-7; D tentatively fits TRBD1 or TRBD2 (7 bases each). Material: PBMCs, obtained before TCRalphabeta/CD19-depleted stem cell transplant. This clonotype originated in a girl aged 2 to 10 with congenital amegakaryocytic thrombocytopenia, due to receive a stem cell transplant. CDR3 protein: CASSESGTAYEQYF. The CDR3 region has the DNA TGTGCCAGCAGTGAAAGCGGGACAGCGTACGAGCAGTACTTC.